This TCR beta chain was recorded in a study of shared T cell receptors in the human thymus. The CDR3 sequence is 12 residues long. The germline gives CDR1 SGHNT, CDR2 YENEEA. The V end was cut by 4 bases, the J end by 2 bases, with 3 bases between. Produced via immunoSEQ multiplex PCR; TCRdb's table is partial and in-frame only. The table shows hundreds of thousands of clones, with roughly 90% occurring only once. A further study also used this sample, focusing on human thymus T cells.

Sequencing input: thymocytes. This clonotype originated in a boy under two years old with a congenital heart defect. The chain has TRBV11-3 and TRBJ2-1; the D is unclear. This CDR3 reads CASSSAYNEQFF. The CDR3 DNA is TGTGCCAGCAGCTCAGCCTACAATGAGCAGTTCTTC.